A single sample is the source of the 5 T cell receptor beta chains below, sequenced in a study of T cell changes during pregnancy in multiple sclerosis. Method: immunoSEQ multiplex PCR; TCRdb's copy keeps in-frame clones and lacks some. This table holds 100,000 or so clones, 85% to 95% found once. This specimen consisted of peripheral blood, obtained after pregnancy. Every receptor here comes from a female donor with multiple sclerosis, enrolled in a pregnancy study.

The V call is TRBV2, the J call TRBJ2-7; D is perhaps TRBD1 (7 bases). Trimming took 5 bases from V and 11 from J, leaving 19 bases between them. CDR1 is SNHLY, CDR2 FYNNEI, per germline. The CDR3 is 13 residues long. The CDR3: CASSKNRGLGEYF. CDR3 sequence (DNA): TGTGCCAGCAGTAAAAACAGGGGACTGGGGGAGTACTTC.

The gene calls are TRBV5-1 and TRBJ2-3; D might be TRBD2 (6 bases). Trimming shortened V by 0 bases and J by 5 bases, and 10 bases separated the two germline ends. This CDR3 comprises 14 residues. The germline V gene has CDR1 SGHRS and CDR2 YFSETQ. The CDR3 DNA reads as TGCGCCAGCAGCTTGGTGGACTACCGAGATACGCAGTATTTT. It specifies CASSLVDYRDTQYF.

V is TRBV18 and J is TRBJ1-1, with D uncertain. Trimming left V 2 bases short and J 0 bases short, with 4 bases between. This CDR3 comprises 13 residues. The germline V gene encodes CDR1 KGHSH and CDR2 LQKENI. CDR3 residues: CASSPSLNTEAFF. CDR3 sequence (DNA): TGTGCCAGCTCACCAAGCTTGAACACTGAAGCTTTCTTT.

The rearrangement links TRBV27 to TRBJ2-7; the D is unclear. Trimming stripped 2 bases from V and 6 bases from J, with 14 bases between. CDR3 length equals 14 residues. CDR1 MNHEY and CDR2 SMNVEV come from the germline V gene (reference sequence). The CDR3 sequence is CASSLTPRVGEQYF. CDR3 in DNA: TGTGCCAGCAGTTTAACCCCTCGGGTAGGCGAGCAGTACTTC.

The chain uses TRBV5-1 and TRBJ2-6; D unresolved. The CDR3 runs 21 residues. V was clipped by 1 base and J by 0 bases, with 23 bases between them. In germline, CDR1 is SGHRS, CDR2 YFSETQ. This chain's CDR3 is CASSLPVGSYKIDSGANVLTF. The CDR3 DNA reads TGCGCCAGCAGCTTGCCTGTGGGCAGCTACAAGATTGACTCTGGGGCCAACGTCCTGACTTTC. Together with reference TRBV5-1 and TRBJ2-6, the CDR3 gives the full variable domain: KAGVTQTPRYLIKTRGQQVTLSCSPISGHRSVSWYQQTPGQGLQFLFEYFSETQRNKGNFPGRFSGRQFSNSRSEMNVSTLELGDSALYLCASSLPVGSYKIDSGANVLTFGAGSRLTVL.